Below, 30 T cell receptor beta chains from the same sample are listed, as sequenced in a study of T-cell memory formation after mild COVID-19. TCRdb reprocessed the 5' RACE reads via MiXCR and lists one record per CDR3 protein. The data show approximately 350,000 distinct CDR3 sequences, around 14% seen once. What was sequenced was PBMCs or a T cell subset sorted from them (not recorded which). All receptors come from a man younger than 35 who had mild COVID-19 (a few samples of this study predate the infection). Cell type and time point are not known.

The chain uses TRBV5-1 and TRBJ2-5; possible D gene TRBD1, 6 bases. Trimming removed 0 bases at V and 8 bases at J, with 11 bases between. This CDR3 region has 13 residues. Germline V gene data show CDR1 as SGHRS and CDR2 as YFSETQ. CDR3 bases: TGCGCCAGCAGCTTGGCGACAGGAGATACCCAGTACTTC. Its protein product is CASSLATGDTQYF.

This clonotype has just a few counts. This chain links TRBV5-1 with TRBJ1-2, with D perhaps TRBD1 (5 bases). The CDR3 covers 15 residues. V lost 0 bases and J lost 4, with 13 bases in between. CDR1 SGHRS and CDR2 YFSETQ come from the germline V gene. The CDR3 protein is CASSLEPGSVYGYTF. CDR3 DNA sequence: TGCGCCAGCAGCTTGGAGCCAGGGTCCGTCTATGGCTACACCTTC.

The table lists this clonotype with a few counts. This rearrangement joins TRBV29-1 to TRBJ2-2; TRBD2 agrees at 7 bases. V was pared by 7 bases and J by 0 bases, with 8 bases of the junction left unmatched. CDR1 and CDR2 from the germline V gene are SQVTM and ANQGSEA. CDR3 length: 15 amino acids. CDR3 nucleotides: TGCAGCGCCCTAGGGAGGGGAGCGAACACCGGGGAGCTGTTTTTT. Translation: CSALGRGANTGELFF.

This clonotype was found once. The chain recombines TRBV7-2 with TRBJ2-7; D gene unclear. This CDR3 region has 13 residues. In germline, CDR1 is SGHTA, CDR2 FQGNSA. V was pared by 10 bases and J by 4 bases, with 17 bases between. The CDR3 bases are TGTGCCACCCGGCCTACTCTAACATACGAGCAGTACTTC. Translated: CATRPTLTYEQYF. The variable domain in full, with the rest retrieved from reference TRBV7-2 and TRBJ2-7, is GAGVSQSPSNKVTEKGKDVELRCDPISGHTALYWYRQSLGQGLEFLIYFQGNSAPDKSGLPSDRFSAERTGGSVSTLTIQRTQQEDSAVYLCATRPTLTYEQYFGPGTRLTVT.

The table lists this clonotype with many counts. CDR3 DNA: TGTGCCAGCAGCGTGGACAGGGGGGAAAAACTGTTTTTT. It translates to CASSVDRGEKLFF. The chain couples TRBV9 to TRBJ1-4; 10 positions agree with TRBD1. V lost 2 bases to trimming and J lost 8 bases; unmatched junction nucleotides: 0. Looked up from germline, CDR1 is SGDLS and CDR2 is YYNGEE. This CDR3 has 13 amino acids.

In its sample, this clonotype was seen many times. This chain uses TRBV4-1 with TRBJ1-1; tentatively, D is TRBD1 (6 bases). With 0 bases removed from V and 3 bases from J, the gap between germline ends came to 11 bases. From germline, CDR1 is MGHRA and CDR2 YSYEKL. The CDR3 totals 15 residues. CDR3 region: CASSQDIGGYTEAFF. The CDR3, as DNA: TGCGCCAGCAGCCAAGATATAGGGGGATACACTGAAGCTTTCTTT.

V and J are TRBV4-2 and TRBJ2-7, with D unclear. V lost 0 bases to trimming and J lost 5 bases, with 11 bases between them. Germline V CDR1 and CDR2: LGHNA, YNFKEQ. The CDR3 consists of 14 residues. CDR3 region: CASSQDLGMDEQYV. CDR3 sequence (DNA): TGTGCCAGCAGCCAAGATCTGGGTATGGACGAGCAGTACGTC.

This clonotype has only a few counts. The genes are TRBV27 and TRBJ1-2; TRBD1 agrees at 7 bases. J was trimmed by 4 bases and V by 3 bases; bases with no gene match: 2. Germline assignment: CDR1 MNHEY and CDR2 SMNVEV (reference sequence). This CDR3 is 13 amino acids long. CDR3 amino acids: CASSLGQTYGYTF. CDR3 nucleotides: TGTGCCAGCAGTTTGGGACAGACCTATGGCTACACCTTC.

This clonotype was detected only a few times. For the CDR3, the DNA is TGTGCCAGCAGCCAAGAGTCTCTATACAATGAGCAGTTCTTC. Translating it yields CASSQESLYNEQFF. The chain combines TRBV4-2 with TRBJ2-1; no definite D call. The CDR3 sequence is 14 residues long. Trimming stripped 0 bases from V and 4 bases from J, with 7 bases between. From germline, CDR1 is LGHNA and CDR2 YNFKEQ.

Many counts were recorded for this clonotype. The chain recombines TRBV7-9 with TRBJ2-3; D might be TRBD2 (5 bases). The ends were cut back, 5 bases at V and 2 bases at J, with 17 bases in the middle. The CDR3 is 16 amino acids. Germline V gene data show CDR1 as SEHNR and CDR2 as FQNEAQ (reference sequence). CDR3 nucleotides: TGTGCCAGCAGCCTCCGGCTTGAGCGGTCCACAGATACGCAGTATTTT. This sequence encodes CASSLRLERSTDTQYF.

The chain carries TRBV7-8 and TRBJ1-6; D unclear. V lost 1 base to trimming and J lost 5 bases, with 3 bases between them. In germline, CDR1 is SGHVS, CDR2 FQNEAQ. This CDR3 spans 13 amino acids. The CDR3 loop is CASSLVDNSPLHF. The CDR3 coding sequence is TGTGCCAGCAGCTTAGTAGATAATTCACCCCTCCACTTT.

V usage is TRBV20-1 and J usage is TRBJ2-2, with 8 bases matching TRBD1. The CDR3 has 14 residues. J was trimmed by 5 bases and V by 6 bases; bases with no gene match: 8. Germline V gives CDR1 DFQATT, CDR2 SNEGSKA (reference sequence). The CDR3 region has the DNA TGCAGTGCCCCCAGGACAGGGTTAACCGGGGAGCTGTTTTTT. Protein: CSAPRTGLTGELFF.

There are a few counts of this clonotype. J is TRBJ1-3 and V is TRBV20-1; maybe TRBD1 (6 bases). V lost 2 bases and J lost 4, with 9 bases in between. Germline assignment: CDR1 DFQATT and CDR2 SNEGSKA (reference sequence). The CDR3 spans 13 residues. The CDR3 loop reads CSARRQGGNTIYF. CDR3 DNA sequence: TGCAGTGCTAGACGGCAGGGGGGAAACACCATATATTTT.

As concerns this clonotype: An end of the junction differs from the germline gene, which may be a read error. The chain joins TRBV4-3 to TRBJ2-6, with D perhaps TRBD1 (5 bases). The CDR3 totals 17 residues. CDR1 is LGHNA and CDR2 is YSLEER in the germline V gene. Here the CDR3 DNA reads TGCGCCAGCAGCCAAGCCCAGGACCCCTCTGGGGCCAACGTACTGACTTTC. It translates to CASSQAQDPSGANVLTF.

The rearrangement uses TRBV10-1 and TRBJ2-7, with D possibly TRBD2 on 6 matching bases. Germline lookup yields CDR1 WNHNN and CDR2 SYGVQD (reference sequence). V was pared by 2 bases and J by 2 bases, with 10 bases between. CDR3 length equals 14 residues. Written as DNA, the CDR3 is TGCGCCAGCAGTGAGGCGGGGAAACCCTACGAGCAGTACTTC. This gives the protein CASSEAGKPYEQYF.

This clonotype was recorded a few times. This rearrangement joins TRBV12-3 or TRBV12-4 to TRBJ1-1, with a tentative D call TRBD1 (5 bases). Trimming stripped 7 bases from V and 4 bases from J, with 13 bases between. This CDR3 contains 13 residues. The DNA of the CDR3 is TGTGCCAGCACCTGGGGGGGGATCACTGAAGCTTTCTTT. As protein: CASTWGGITEAFF.

This clonotype was counted between two and nine times. The chain links TRBV9 to TRBJ2-1; the match to TRBD1 covers 8 bases. Trimming cost V 3 bases and J 2 bases; bases outside gene matches: 7. The CDR3 sequence is 16 residues long. Germline assignment: CDR1 SGDLS and CDR2 YYNGEE. The DNA for the CDR3 is TGTGCCAGCAGCGGCCGGACAGGGATAACCTACAATGAGCAGTTCTTC. Protein product: CASSGRTGITYNEQFF.

This clonotype appeared many times. The chain has TRBV7-3 and TRBJ2-1, with 11 bases matching TRBD1. Germline loops: CDR1 SGHTA, CDR2 FQGTGA. The CDR3 is 15 residues long. V shed 5 bases, J shed 3 bases, and the junction held 3 bases outside the gene matches. For the CDR3, the DNA is TGTGCCAGCAGCCGGACAGGGGGCTTCTACAATGAGCAGTTCTTC. This sequence encodes CASSRTGGFYNEQFF.

This clonotype was counted at least ten times. The chain couples TRBV6-2 or TRBV6-3 to TRBJ1-1; no definite D call. Germline CDR1 MNHEY, CDR2 SVGEGT. CDR3 length equals 12 residues. The V end was cut by 7 bases, the J end by 3 bases, with 9 bases between. The CDR3 DNA follows: TGTGCCAGCAAAGACCCGGACACTGAAGCTTTCTTT. It specifies CASKDPDTEAFF.

This clonotype was seen a few times. J is TRBJ2-1 and V is TRBV7-2; D might be TRBD1 or TRBD2, each matching 5 bases. Germline lookup yields CDR1 SGHTA and CDR2 FQGNSA. V was cut by 5 bases and J by 2 bases, with 13 bases left in between. The CDR3 consists of 15 residues. The CDR3 DNA reads TGTGCCAGCAGCCCAGCCGGGACGCCCTACAATGAGCAGTTCTTC. Translating it yields CASSPAGTPYNEQFF.

This clonotype was detected ten times or more. V usage is TRBV7-9 and J usage is TRBJ2-1, with D perhaps matching TRBD2 (6 bases). Trimming removed 1 base from V and 8 bases from J, with 12 bases in between. The germline CDR1 and CDR2 sequences are SEHNR and FQNEAQ (reference sequence). The CDR3 spans 14 residues. For the CDR3, the DNA is TGTGCCAGCAGCTTAGAAGAGCGGGTGGATGAGCAGTTCTTC. Translation: CASSLEERVDEQFF.

CDR3 in amino acids: CATSRDSGGFSYEQYV. CDR3 nucleotide sequence: TGTGCCACCAGCAGGGATAGCGGGGGCTTCTCCTACGAGCAGTACGTC. The rearrangement joins TRBV15 to TRBJ2-7, with 9 bases lining up with TRBD2. Germline V CDR1 and CDR2: LNHNV, YYDKDF (reference sequence). The CDR3 has 16 residues. The V gene end was trimmed by 3 bases and the J gene end by 0 bases; junction bases not matched to a gene: 6.

The chain carries TRBV6-6 and TRBJ1-2; D not resolved. This CDR3 comprises 11 residues. The germline CDR1 and CDR2 sequences are MNHNY and SVGAGI (reference sequence). V gave up 7 bases and J gave up 3 bases, with 6 bases separating them. In nucleotides, the CDR3 is TGTGCCAGCACCATGGACTATGGCTACACCTTC. It encodes CASTMDYGYTF.

V usage is TRBV5-1 and J usage is TRBJ1-5, with D possibly matching TRBD1 (6 bases). The CDR3 is 14 amino acids. From germline, CDR1 is SGHRS and CDR2 YFSETQ. Trimming took off 4 bases at V and 7 bases at J, with 15 bases between the two ends. The CDR3: CASSPEGGGQPQHF. DNA of the CDR3: TGCGCCAGCAGCCCTGAGGGGGGCGGCCAGCCCCAGCATTTT.

The sample holds a few counts of this clonotype. The J gene is TRBJ1-5, the V gene TRBV10-2; 7 bases agree with TRBD1. Germline CDR1 and CDR2: WSHSY and SAAADI. This CDR3 contains 15 residues. V gave up 6 bases and J gave up 0 bases; unmatched junction bases: 5. CDR3 sequence reads: CASRATGFSNQPQHF. DNA for the CDR3: TGCGCCAGCAGAGCGACAGGGTTTAGCAATCAGCCCCAGCATTTT.

The rearrangement uses TRBV29-1 and TRBJ2-5; TRBD2 matches 9 bases. This CDR3 is 13 amino acids long. The ends lost 5 bases at V and 2 bases at J; junction bases unmatched: 3. Germline CDR1 is SQVTM and CDR2 is ANQGSEA. Here the CDR3 reads CSVWLAGQETQYF. The CDR3 DNA reads as TGCAGCGTTTGGCTAGCGGGGCAAGAGACCCAGTACTTC. The full variable domain, completed using reference TRBV29-1 and TRBJ2-5, is SAVISQKPSRDICQRGTSLTIQCQVDSQVTMMFWYRQQPGQSLTLIATANQGSEATYESGFVIDKFPISRPNLTFSTLTVSNMSPEDSSIYLCSVWLAGQETQYFGPGTRLLVL.

The rearrangement joins TRBV9 to TRBJ2-5; D is perhaps TRBD1 (5 bases). V dropped 0 bases and J dropped 3 bases, with 6 bases sitting between them. The CDR3 loop spans 13 amino acids. The germline CDR1 and CDR2 sequences are SGDLS and YYNGEE. CDR3 loop: CASSVGQKETQYF. In nucleotides, the CDR3 is TGTGCCAGCAGCGTAGGACAGAAAGAGACCCAGTACTTC.

The V gene is TRBV6-6, the J gene TRBJ2-7; 10 bases are shared with TRBD1. The germline V gene encodes CDR1 MNHNY and CDR2 SVGAGI (reference sequence). The J segment lost 2 bases and the V segment lost 6 bases, leaving 10 bases of the junction unmatched. The length of the CDR3 is 16 residues. CDR3 residues: CASSRLPGQGPYEQYV. In DNA form, the CDR3 reads TGTGCCAGCAGCAGACTGCCGGGACAGGGGCCCTACGAGCAGTACGTC.

The sample holds a few counts of this clonotype. The genes are TRBV5-4 and TRBJ1-1, with 8 bases fitting TRBD1. This CDR3 has 17 amino acids. Germline CDR1 and CDR2: SGHNT and YYREEE (reference sequence). Trimming cost V 2 bases and J 0 bases; bases outside gene matches: 9. CDR3 in amino acids: CASSFEIRTGMNTEAFF. As DNA, the CDR3 is TGTGCCAGCAGCTTCGAAATAAGGACAGGGATGAACACTGAAGCTTTCTTT.

This clonotype was picked up a small number of times. V usage is TRBV6-5 and J usage is TRBJ1-5; D ambiguous. The length of the CDR3 is 15 residues. Deletions cut 5 bases from V and 0 bases from J, with 11 bases between. CDR1 is MNHEY, CDR2 SVGAGI, per germline. CDR3 amino acids: CASSETPSSNQPQHF. The CDR3 bases are TGTGCCAGCAGTGAGACTCCCAGTAGCAATCAGCCCCAGCATTTT.